Included here is one T cell receptor beta chain sequence, with context. The data were obtained in a study of control samples from healthy donors and cancer patients. The germline gives CDR1 MGHDK, CDR2 SYGVNS. Deletions cut 5 bases from V and 3 bases from J, with 5 bases between. This CDR3 is built from 11 residues. Clones were read by immunoSEQ multiplex PCR, and TCRdb kept only the in-frame ones, dropping some. The data show around 150,000 clones, roughly 90% seen once. This receptor was identified in a man between 25 and 39 years old in good health. This rearrangement joins TRBV25-1 to TRBJ2-7; D might be TRBD2 (5 bases). Sequenced input: blood. The CDR3 DNA reads as TGTGCCAGCAGTCGGGGCTACGAGCAGTACTTC. This encodes CASSRGYEQYF.